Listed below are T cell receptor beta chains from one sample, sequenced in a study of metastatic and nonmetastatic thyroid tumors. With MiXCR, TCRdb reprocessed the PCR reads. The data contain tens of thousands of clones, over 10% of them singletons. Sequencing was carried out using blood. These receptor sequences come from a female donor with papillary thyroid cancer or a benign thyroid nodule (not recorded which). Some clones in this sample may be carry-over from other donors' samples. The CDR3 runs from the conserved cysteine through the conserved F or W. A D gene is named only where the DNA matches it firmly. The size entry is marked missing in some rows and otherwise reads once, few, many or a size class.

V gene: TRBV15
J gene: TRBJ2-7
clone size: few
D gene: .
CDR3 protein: CATSKTRYYEQYF
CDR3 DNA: TGTGCCACCAGCAAGACTAGGTACTACGAGCAGTACTTC

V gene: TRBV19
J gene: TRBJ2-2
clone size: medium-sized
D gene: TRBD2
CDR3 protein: CASRASGIAGELFF
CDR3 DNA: TGTGCCAGTAGGGCTAGCGGGATAGCCGGGGAGCTGTTTTTT

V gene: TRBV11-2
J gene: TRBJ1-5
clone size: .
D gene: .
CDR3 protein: CASSYRAPRGNQPQHF
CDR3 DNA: TGTGCCAGCAGCTACCGGGCCCCTAGGGGCAATCAGCCCCAGCATTTT

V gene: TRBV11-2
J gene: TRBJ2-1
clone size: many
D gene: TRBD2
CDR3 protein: CASSPTGGLASTYNEQFF
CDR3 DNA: TGTGCCAGCAGCCCCACCGGGGGGTTAGCGTCTACCTACAATGAGCAGTTCTTC

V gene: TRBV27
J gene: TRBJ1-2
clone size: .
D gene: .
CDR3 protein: CASSPGSRDGYTF
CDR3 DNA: TGTGCCAGCAGTCCAGGTAGTAGGGACGGCTACACCTTC

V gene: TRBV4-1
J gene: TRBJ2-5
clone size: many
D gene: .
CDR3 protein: CASSQGRRETQYF
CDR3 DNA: TGCGCCAGCAGCCAGGGACGACGGGAGACCCAGTACTTC

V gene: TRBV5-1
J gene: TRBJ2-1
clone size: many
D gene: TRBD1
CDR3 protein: CASSLGTGGNEQFF
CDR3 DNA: TGCGCCAGCAGCTTGGGGACAGGGGGCAATGAGCAGTTCTTC

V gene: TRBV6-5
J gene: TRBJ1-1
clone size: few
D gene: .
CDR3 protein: CASSWVAANTEAFF
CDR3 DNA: TGTGCCAGCAGTTGGGTGGCAGCGAACACTGAAGCTTTCTTT

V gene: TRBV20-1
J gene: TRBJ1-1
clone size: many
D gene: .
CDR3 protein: CSAPPTVRHTEAFF
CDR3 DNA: TGCAGTGCTCCCCCGACAGTACGACACACTGAAGCTTTCTTT

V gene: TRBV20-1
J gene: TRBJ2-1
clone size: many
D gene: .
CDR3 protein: CSARWTNDNEQFF
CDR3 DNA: TGCAGTGCTAGGTGGACCAACGACAATGAGCAGTTCTTC

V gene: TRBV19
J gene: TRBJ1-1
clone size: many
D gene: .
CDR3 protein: CASSPRRERVGTEAFF
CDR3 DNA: TGTGCCAGTAGTCCCCGACGGGAAAGGGTGGGCACTGAAGCTTTCTTT

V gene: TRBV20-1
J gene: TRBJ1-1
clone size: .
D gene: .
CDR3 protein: CSARDRTVNTEAFF
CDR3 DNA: TGCAGTGCTAGAGATCGGACAGTTAACACTGAAGCTTTCTTT

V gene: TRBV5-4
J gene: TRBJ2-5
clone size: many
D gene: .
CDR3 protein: CASSLQQGSETQYF
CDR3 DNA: TGTGCCAGCAGCTTGCAGCAGGGATCGGAGACCCAGTACTTC

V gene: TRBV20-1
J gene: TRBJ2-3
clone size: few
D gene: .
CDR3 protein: CSASGLLSSTDAQYF
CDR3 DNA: TGCAGTGCTAGTGGCTTACTATCTAGCACAGATGCACAGTATTTT

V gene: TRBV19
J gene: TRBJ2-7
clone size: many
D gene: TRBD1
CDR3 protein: CASTLRQGAYEQYF
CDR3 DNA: TGTGCCAGTACCTTGCGACAGGGGGCTTACGAGCAGTACTTC

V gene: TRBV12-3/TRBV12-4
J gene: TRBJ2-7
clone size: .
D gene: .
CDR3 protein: CASRRAYEQYF
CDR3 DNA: TGTGCCAGCAGAAGGGCCTACGAGCAGTACTTC